The sequence of this T cell receptor (beta chain) was determined in a study of graft-versus-host responses after intestinal transplantation. On this clone itself: What it binds is not known.

TCRdb keeps only in-frame clones here, not all; method: immunoSEQ multiplex PCR. Counted here are around 110,000 clones, 93% occurring once; the ten biggest clones make up 1% to 1.5%. Trimming took off 4 bases at V and 0 bases at J, with 11 bases between the two ends. CDR3 size: 15 residues. Per the germline V gene, CDR1 is SGHTA and CDR2 is FQGNSA. The receptor was derived from a human donor who was the organ donor for an intestinal transplant. The material sequenced was unstimulated CD8+ T cells sorted from spleen or lymph node cells, taken before transplant. The chain links TRBV7-2 to TRBJ2-3; tentatively, D is TRBD2 (5 bases). In nucleotides, the CDR3 is TGTGCCAGCAGCTCCCTACTAGAAAGCACAGATACGCAGTATTTT. It yields the protein CASSSLLESTDTQYF.